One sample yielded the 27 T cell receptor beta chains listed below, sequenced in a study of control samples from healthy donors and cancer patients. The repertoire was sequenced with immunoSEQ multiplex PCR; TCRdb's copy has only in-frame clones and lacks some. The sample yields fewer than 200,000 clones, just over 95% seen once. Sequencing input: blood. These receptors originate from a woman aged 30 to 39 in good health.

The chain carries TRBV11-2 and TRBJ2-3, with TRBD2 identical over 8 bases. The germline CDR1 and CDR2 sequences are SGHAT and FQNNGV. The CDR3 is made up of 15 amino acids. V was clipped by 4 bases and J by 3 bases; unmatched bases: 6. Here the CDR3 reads CASSSGGGRTDTQYF. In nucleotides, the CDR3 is TGTGCCAGCAGCTCCGGGGGCGGGAGGACAGATACGCAGTATTTT.

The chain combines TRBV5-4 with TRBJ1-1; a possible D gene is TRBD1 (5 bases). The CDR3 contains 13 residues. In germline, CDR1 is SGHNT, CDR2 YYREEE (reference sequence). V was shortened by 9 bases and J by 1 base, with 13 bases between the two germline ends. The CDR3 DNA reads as TGTGCCACCGTAGGACACCAGAACACTGAAGCTTTCTTT. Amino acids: CATVGHQNTEAFF. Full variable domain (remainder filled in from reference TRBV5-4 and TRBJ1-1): ETGVTQSPTHLIKTRGQQVTLRCSSQSGHNTVSWYQQALGQGPQFIFQYYREEENGRGNFPPRFSGLQFPNYSSELNVNALELDDSALYLCATVGHQNTEAFFGQGTRLTVV.

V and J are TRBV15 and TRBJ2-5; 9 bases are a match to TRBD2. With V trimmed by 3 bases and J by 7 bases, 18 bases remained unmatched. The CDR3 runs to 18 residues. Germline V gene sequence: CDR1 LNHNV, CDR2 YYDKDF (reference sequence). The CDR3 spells CATSSRMDRRRRGGTQYF. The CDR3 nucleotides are TGTGCCACCAGCAGCCGAATGGACAGGCGGCGGCGGGGGGGGACCCAGTACTTC.

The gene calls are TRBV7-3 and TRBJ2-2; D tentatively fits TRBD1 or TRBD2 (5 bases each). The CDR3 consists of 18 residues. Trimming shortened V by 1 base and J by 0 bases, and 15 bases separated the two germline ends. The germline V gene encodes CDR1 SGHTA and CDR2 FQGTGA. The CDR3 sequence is CASSLIPQGPANTGELFF. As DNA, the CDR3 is TGTGCCAGCAGCTTAATCCCTCAGGGACCCGCGAACACCGGGGAGCTGTTTTTT.

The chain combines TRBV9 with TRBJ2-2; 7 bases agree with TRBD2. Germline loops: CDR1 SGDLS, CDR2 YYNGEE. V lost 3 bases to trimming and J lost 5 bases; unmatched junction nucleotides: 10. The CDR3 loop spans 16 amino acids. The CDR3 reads CASSAPGTGRTGELFF. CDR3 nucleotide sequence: TGTGCCAGCAGCGCCCCCGGGACCGGGAGGACCGGGGAGCTGTTTTTT.

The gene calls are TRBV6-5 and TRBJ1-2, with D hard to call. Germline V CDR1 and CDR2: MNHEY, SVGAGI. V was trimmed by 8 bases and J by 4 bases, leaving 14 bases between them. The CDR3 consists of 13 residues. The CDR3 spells CASSPQARYGYTF. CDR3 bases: TGTGCCAGCTCTCCTCAGGCCCGCTATGGCTACACCTTC.

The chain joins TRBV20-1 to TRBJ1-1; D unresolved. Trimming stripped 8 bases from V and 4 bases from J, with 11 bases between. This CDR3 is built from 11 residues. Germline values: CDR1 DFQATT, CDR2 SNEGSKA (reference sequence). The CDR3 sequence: CSPRLTTEAFF. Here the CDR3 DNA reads TGCAGTCCCCGGTTGACCACTGAAGCTTTCTTT.

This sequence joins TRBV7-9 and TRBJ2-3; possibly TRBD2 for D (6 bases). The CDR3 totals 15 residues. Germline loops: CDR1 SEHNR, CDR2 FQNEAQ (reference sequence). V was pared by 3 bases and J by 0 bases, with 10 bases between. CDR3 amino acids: CASSFSAGSTDTQYF. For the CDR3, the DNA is TGTGCCAGCAGCTTCTCGGCGGGAAGCACAGATACGCAGTATTTT.

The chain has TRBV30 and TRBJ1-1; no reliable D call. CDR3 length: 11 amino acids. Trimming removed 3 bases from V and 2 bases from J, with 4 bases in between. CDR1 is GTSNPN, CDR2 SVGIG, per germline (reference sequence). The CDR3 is CAWRANTEAFF. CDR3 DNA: TGTGCCTGGAGAGCTAACACTGAAGCTTTCTTT.

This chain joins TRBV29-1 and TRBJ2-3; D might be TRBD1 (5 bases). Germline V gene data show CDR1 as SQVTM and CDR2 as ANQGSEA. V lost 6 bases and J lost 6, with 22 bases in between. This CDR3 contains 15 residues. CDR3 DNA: TGCAGCGTGGGCTCAAAAGGCCTGCCAGGGGATACGCAGTATTTT. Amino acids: CSVGSKGLPGDTQYF.

In DNA form, the CDR3 reads TGTGCCAGCAGCTTAGTGGCAATCACTGAAGCTTTCTTT. This sequence encodes CASSLVAITEAFF. The chain joins TRBV7-9 to TRBJ1-1, with D unresolved. CDR1 and CDR2 from the germline V gene are SEHNR and FQNEAQ (reference sequence). Between the trimmed V and J ends, which lost 1 base and 4 bases, there was a span of 7 bases. The CDR3 runs 13 residues.

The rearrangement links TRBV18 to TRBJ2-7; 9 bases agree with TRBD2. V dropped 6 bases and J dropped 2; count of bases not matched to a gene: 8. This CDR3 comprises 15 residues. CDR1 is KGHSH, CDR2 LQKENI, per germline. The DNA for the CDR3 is TGTGCCAGCTCCCCAACTAGCGGGTACCCCTACGAGCAGTACTTC. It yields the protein CASSPTSGYPYEQYF.

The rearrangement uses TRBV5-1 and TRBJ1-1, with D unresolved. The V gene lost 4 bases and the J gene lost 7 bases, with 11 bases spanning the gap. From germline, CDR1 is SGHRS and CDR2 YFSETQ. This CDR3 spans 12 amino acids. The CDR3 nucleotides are TGCGCCAGCAGCCCCGGCAGCGATGAAGCTTTCTTT. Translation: CASSPGSDEAFF.

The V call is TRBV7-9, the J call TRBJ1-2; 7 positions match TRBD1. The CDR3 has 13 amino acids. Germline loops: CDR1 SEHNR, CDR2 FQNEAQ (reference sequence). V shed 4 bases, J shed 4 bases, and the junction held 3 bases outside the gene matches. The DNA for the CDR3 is TGTGCCAGCAGCTCCGCAGGGGGCTATGGCTACACCTTC. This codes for CASSSAGGYGYTF.

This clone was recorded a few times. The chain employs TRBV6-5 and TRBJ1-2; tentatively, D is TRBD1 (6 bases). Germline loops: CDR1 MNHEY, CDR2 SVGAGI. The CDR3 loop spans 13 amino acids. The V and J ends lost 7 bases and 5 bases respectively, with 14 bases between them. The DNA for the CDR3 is TGTGCCAGCAAAGGGACAAGGGGTTATGGCTACACCTTC. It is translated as CASKGTRGYGYTF.

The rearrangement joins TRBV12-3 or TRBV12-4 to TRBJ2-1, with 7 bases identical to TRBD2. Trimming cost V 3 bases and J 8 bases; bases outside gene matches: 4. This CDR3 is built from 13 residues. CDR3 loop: CASSFGGLDEQFF. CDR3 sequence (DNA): TGTGCCAGCAGTTTCGGGGGGTTGGATGAGCAGTTCTTC.

The CDR3 reads CASSIGTATGELFF. CDR3 in DNA: TGTGCCAGCAGCATAGGGACAGCCACCGGGGAGCTGTTTTTT. This chain connects TRBV9 to TRBJ2-2, with TRBD1 matching over 7 bases. This CDR3 has 14 amino acids. With 4 bases clipped from V and 4 bases from J, the junction kept 4 bases outside the gene matches. Germline V gives CDR1 SGDLS, CDR2 YYNGEE.

The CDR3 sequence: CASSLGTEAFF. CDR3 nucleotides: TGTGCCAGCAGTTTGGGCACTGAAGCTTTCTTT. V and J are TRBV27 and TRBJ1-1; D unclear. The CDR3 is 11 amino acids. Germline V gives CDR1 MNHEY, CDR2 SMNVEV (reference sequence). V lost 3 bases to trimming and J lost 4 bases, with 3 bases between them.

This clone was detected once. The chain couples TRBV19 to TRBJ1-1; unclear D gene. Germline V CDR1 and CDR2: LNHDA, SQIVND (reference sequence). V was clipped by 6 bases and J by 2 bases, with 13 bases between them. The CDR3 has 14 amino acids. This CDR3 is CASSANWGNTEAFF. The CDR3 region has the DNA TGTGCCAGTAGCGCTAACTGGGGAAACACTGAAGCTTTCTTT.

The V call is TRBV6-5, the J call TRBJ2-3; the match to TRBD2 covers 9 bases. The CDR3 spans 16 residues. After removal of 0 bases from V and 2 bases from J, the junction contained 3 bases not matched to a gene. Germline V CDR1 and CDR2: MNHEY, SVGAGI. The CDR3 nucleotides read TGTGCCAGCAGTTACTCGAAGCGGGGGGCCACAGATACGCAGTATTTT. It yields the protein CASSYSKRGATDTQYF.

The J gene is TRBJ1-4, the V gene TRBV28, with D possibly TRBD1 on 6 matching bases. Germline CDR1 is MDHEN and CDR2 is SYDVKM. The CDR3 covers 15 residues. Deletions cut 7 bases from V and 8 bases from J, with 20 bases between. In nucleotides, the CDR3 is TGTGCCAGCAACCCCGGCGGGGGGCTTCGAGAAAAACTGTTTTTT. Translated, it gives CASNPGGGLREKLFF.

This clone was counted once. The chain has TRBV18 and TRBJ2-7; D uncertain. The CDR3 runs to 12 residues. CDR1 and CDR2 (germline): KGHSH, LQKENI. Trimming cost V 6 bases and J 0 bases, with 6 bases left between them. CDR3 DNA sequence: TGTGCCAGCTCCAGGAGCTCCTACGAGCAGTACTTC. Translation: CASSRSSYEQYF.

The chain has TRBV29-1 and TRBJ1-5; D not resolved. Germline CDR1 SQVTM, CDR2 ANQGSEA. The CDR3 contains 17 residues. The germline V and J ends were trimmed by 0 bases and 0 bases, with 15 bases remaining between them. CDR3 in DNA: TGCAGCGTTGAAGATGAGATAGTGCACCTTAGCAATCAGCCCCAGCATTTT. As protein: CSVEDEIVHLSNQPQHF.

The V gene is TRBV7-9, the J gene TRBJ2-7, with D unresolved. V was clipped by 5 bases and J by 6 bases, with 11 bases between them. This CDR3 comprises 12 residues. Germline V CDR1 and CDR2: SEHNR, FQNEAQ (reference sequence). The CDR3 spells CASSPSVGEQYF. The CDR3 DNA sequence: TGTGCCAGCAGCCCATCAGTGGGCGAGCAGTACTTC.

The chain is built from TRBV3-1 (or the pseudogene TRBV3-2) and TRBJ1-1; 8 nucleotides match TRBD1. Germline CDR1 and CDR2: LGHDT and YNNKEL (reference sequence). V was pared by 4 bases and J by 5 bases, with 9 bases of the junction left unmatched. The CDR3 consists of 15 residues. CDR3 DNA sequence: TGTGCCAGCAGCCCCCGGACAGGGCTTGGAACTGAAGCTTTCTTT. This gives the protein CASSPRTGLGTEAFF.

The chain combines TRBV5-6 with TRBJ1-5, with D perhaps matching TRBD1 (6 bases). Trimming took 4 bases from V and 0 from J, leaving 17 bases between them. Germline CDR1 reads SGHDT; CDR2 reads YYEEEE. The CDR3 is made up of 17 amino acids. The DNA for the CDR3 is TGTGCCAGCAGCGGGGGCAGGGGTTCGAATAGCAATCAGCCCCAGCATTTT. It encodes CASSGGRGSNSNQPQHF.

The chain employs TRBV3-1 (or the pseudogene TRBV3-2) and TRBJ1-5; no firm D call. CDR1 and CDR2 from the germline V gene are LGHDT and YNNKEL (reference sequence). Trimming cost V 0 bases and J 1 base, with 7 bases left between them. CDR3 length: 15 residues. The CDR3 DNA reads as TGTGCCAGCAGCCAAGACCTGAAGAGCAATCAGCCCCAGCATTTT. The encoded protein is CASSQDLKSNQPQHF.